The T cell receptor beta chain described here comes from a study of T cell responses to AZD1222 COVID-19 vaccine. Study-wide points: Unmutated regions of variants are reportedly targeted by nearly half of spike-specific TCRs. White British donors predominated, females outnumbered males, and clonal diversity was possibly underestimated. At baseline, seropositivity was found in only 5 to 7 AZD1222 recipients.

In the case of this clone: Its antigen is as yet unknown.

From germline, CDR1 is MNHNY and CDR2 SVGAGI (reference sequence). The length of the CDR3 is 13 residues. Trimming took off 6 bases at V and 7 bases at J, with 13 bases between the two ends. The assay was immunoSEQ multiplex PCR, and TCRdb's table has in-frame clones only and misses some. The data contain some 140,000 clones, about 93% of them singletons. The sample was peripheral blood, taken 28 days after the second AZD1222 dose. This rearrangement joins TRBV6-6 to TRBJ1-5; D gene unclear. The TCR comes from an adult who received the AZD1222 COVID-19 vaccine. CDR3 loop: CASRDGRGQPQHF. The CDR3 region has the DNA TGTGCCAGCAGGGACGGCCGGGGACAGCCCCAGCATTTT.